The rows below give T cell receptor beta chains drawn from one sample of a study of T cell responses to AZD1222 COVID-19 vaccine. Clones were sequenced by immunoSEQ multiplex PCR, and TCRdb holds only the in-frame ones, with some missing. This sample has 150,000 to 200,000 clones, with almost 95% found just once. Sequencing was performed on peripheral blood, taken on day 0 of AZD1222 vaccination. These receptor sequences come from an adult in good health. Both conserved end residues are part of each CDR3. D genes are given only for firm matches. Size tells how often a clone was seen (once, few, many) or the class of an expanded clone, and some rows leave it out.

TRBV4-1,TRBJ2-1,TRBD1,NA,TGCGCCAGCAGCGAAAGGACAGGGGCGGGTGAGCAGTTCTTC,CASSERTGAGEQFF
TRBV6-5,TRBJ1-2,TRBD1,NA,TGTGCCAGCAGTTACTCGAGGGACAGGGGTAACTATGGCTACACCTTC,CASSYSRDRGNYGYTF
TRBV5-5,TRBJ1-6,NA,once,TGTGCCAGCAGCTTGGGGGACCTTAGCTCCTATAATTCACCCCTCCACTTT,CASSLGDLSSYNSPLHF
TRBV6-1,TRBJ2-7,NA,NA,TGTGCCAGCAGTGAAGGACAGACGTTGGACGAGCAGTACTTC,CASSEGQTLDEQYF
TRBV28,TRBJ2-1,TRBD2,NA,TGTGCCAGCAGTCCCCCGGGACTATCCCACAATGAGCAGTTCTTC,CASSPPGLSHNEQFF
TRBV7-9,TRBJ1-2,TRBD1,NA,TGTGCCAGCAGCTCGACGGACAGGGAAAACTATGGCTACACCTTC,CASSSTDRENYGYTF
TRBV14,TRBJ1-1,NA,NA,TGTGCCAGCAGCCAGTACGGAAAGACTGAAGCTTTCTTT,CASSQYGKTEAFF
TRBV28,TRBJ2-7,NA,NA,TGTGCCAGCAGTTTTAGGAGGGTGGTAACCTACGAGCAGTACTTC,CASSFRRVVTYEQYF
TRBV19,TRBJ1-1,NA,NA,TGTGCCAGTAAACGTTGGCAGGCGGACACTGAAGCTTTCTTT,CASKRWQADTEAFF
TRBV7-9,TRBJ2-7,NA,NA,TGTGCCAGCAGCCCTTCCGGGACTTTGAACGAGCAGTACTTC,CASSPSGTLNEQYF
TRBV19,TRBJ2-2,NA,NA,TGTGCCAGTAGTCCGGTGGGGCTCGGACGAGGGGGTACCGGGGAGCTGTTTTTT,CASSPVGLGRGGTGELFF
TRBV19,TRBJ2-3,TRBD2,NA,TGTGCCAGTAGTATACTAGCGGGCACAGATACGCAGTATTTT,CASSILAGTDTQYF
TRBV6-5,TRBJ1-2,TRBD1,once,TGTGCCAGCGATAACAGGGGGCGCGGGGGCTACACCTTC,CASDNRGRGGYTF
TRBV5-5,TRBJ1-5,TRBD1,NA,TGTGCCAGCAGCTTGTTTGTAGGGGGCGGCAATCAGCCCCAGCATTTT,CASSLFVGGGNQPQHF
TRBV6-5,TRBJ2-2,TRBD2,few,TGTGCCAGCCGCGGGAGATCGGCCGGGGAGCTGTTTTTT,CASRGRSAGELFF
TRBV19,TRBJ2-3,TRBD2,NA,TGTGCCAGTAGTTCAAGCGGGGCTAGCACAGATACGCAGTATTTT,CASSSSGASTDTQYF
TRBV4-1,TRBJ2-1,NA,NA,TGCGCCAGCAGCCGTTACAGGGTGGAAAATGAGCAGTTCTTC,CASSRYRVENEQFF
TRBV6-4,TRBJ1-1,NA,NA,TGTGCCAGCAGTGCGAAGGGTCGCGGAGCTGAAGCTTTCTTT,CASSAKGRGAEAFF
TRBV15,TRBJ2-7,NA,NA,TGTGCCACCAGCAGACCTGGATTGACGGGAGCCACCTACGAGCAGTACTTC,CATSRPGLTGATYEQYF
TRBV9,TRBJ2-5,NA,NA,TGTGCCAGCAGTGCCCAGGGCTGGGAGACCCAGTACTTC,CASSAQGWETQYF
TRBV5-1,TRBJ2-1,NA,NA,TGCGCCAGCAGCTTGCCCGGCAATGAGCAGTTCTTC,CASSLPGNEQFF
TRBV7-2,TRBJ2-5,NA,once,TGTGCCAGCAGCTTAGCAGAGACCCAGTACTTC,CASSLAETQYF
TRBV28,TRBJ1-1,NA,NA,TGTGCCAGCAGGCTAAGGGAGGGGGGAATGCTGACTGAAGCTTTCTTT,CASRLREGGMLTEAFF
TRBV27,TRBJ1-2,NA,NA,TGTGCCAGCAGTCCCCGGTCCCGCGGTGGCTACACCTTC,CASSPRSRGGYTF
TRBV5-5,TRBJ1-4,NA,NA,TGTGCCAGCAGCTTGGCCCGCGGGGTATTCGGTGAAAAACTGTTTTTT,CASSLARGVFGEKLFF
TRBV4-1,TRBJ1-2,NA,NA,TGCGCCAGCAGCAGGGGGACAACTGGCGGGGATGGCTACACCTTC,CASSRGTTGGDGYTF
TRBV25-1,TRBJ2-5,NA,once,TGTGCCAGCAGTGCAGGAGTAGAGACCCAGTACTTC,CASSAGVETQYF
TRBV6-1,TRBJ1-1,NA,NA,TGTGCCAGCAGTGAAAATCAACTTGTAGCTTTCTTT,CASSENQLVAFF
TRBV18,TRBJ1-4,NA,NA,TGTGCCAGCTCAGGGTCCCTGGAAGAAAAACTGTTTTTT,CASSGSLEEKLFF
TRBV5-8,TRBJ1-1,TRBD1,NA,TGTGCCAGCAGCTTCAACAGGGGCACTGAAGCTTTCTTT,CASSFNRGTEAFF
TRBV19,TRBJ1-2,NA,NA,TGTGCCAGTAGTATAGGGACAGAGACCGTCAGCTACTATGGCTACACCTTC,CASSIGTETVSYYGYTF
TRBV7-6,TRBJ1-6,TRBD1,NA,TGTGCCAGCAGCTGGGGACAGGGAAATTCACCCCTCCACTTT,CASSWGQGNSPLHF
TRBV3-1/TRBV3-2,TRBJ2-2,NA,NA,TGTGCCAGCAGCCAAGTGCGGCAGGCCGGGGGGGAGCTGTTTTTT,CASSQVRQAGGELFF
TRBV29-1,TRBJ1-1,NA,NA,TGCAGCGTTGAGGGAGGGAACACTGAAGCTTTCTTT,CSVEGGNTEAFF
TRBV3-1/TRBV3-2,TRBJ1-1,NA,NA,TGTGCCAGCAGCCAAGGAACTGGACGGAGCACTGAAGCTTTCTTT,CASSQGTGRSTEAFF
TRBV16,TRBJ2-1,NA,once,TGTGCCAGCAGCGGACAGATCTACAATGAGCAGTTCTTC,CASSGQIYNEQFF
TRBV7-9,TRBJ1-2,NA,NA,TGTGCCAGCAGCCTGGCGGGGAATGGCTACACCTTC,CASSLAGNGYTF
TRBV18,TRBJ1-1,NA,NA,TGTGCCAGCTCACCCAGACAACTGAACACTGAAGCTTTCTTT,CASSPRQLNTEAFF
TRBV14,TRBJ2-7,NA,NA,TGTGCCAGCAGCCAGATCCAAACTGTAGAGCAGTACTTC,CASSQIQTVEQYF
TRBV7-7,TRBJ2-3,TRBD2,NA,TGTGCCAGCAGCAGGGAGGGGTGTAGCGGGAGGGCCGGAGATACGCAGTATTTT,CASSREGCSGRAGDTQYF
TRBV28,TRBJ1-2,NA,NA,TGTGCCAGCACCGTTTTGAGAACTAACTATGGCTACACCTTC,CASTVLRTNYGYTF
TRBV25-1,TRBJ2-2,TRBD1,NA,TGTGCCAGCAGAGAACCCGGGACAGGGGTCACCGGGGAGCTGTTTTTT,CASREPGTGVTGELFF
TRBV7-2,TRBJ1-5,TRBD1,NA,TGTGCCAGCAGCTCAGGGACAGGGACCTTCCCCCAGCATTTT,CASSSGTGTFPQHF
TRBV20-1,TRBJ2-5,NA,NA,TGCAGTGCTAGTAGGAGGGTGGTTCAAGAGACCCAGTACTTC,CSASRRVVQETQYF
TRBV4-1,TRBJ2-7,TRBD2,NA,TGCGCCAGCAGCCAAGGGAAACTAGCGGAGAACTACGAGCAGTACTTC,CASSQGKLAENYEQYF
TRBV3-1/TRBV3-2,TRBJ1-1,TRBD1,medium-sized,TGTGCCAGCAGCCCCCACGCAGGGGGGCCTTTCTTT,CASSPHAGGPFF
TRBV27,TRBJ2-1,TRBD2,NA,TGTGCCAGCTCGGAGGGGACTAGCGGGTACTACAGTGAGCAGTTCTTC,CASSEGTSGYYSEQFF
TRBV2,TRBJ2-2,TRBD1,NA,TGTGCCAGCAGCGCGGGGACAGGGGGAACCGGGGAGCTGTTTTTT,CASSAGTGGTGELFF
TRBV19,TRBJ2-7,TRBD2,NA,TGTGCCAGTAGTACCGGGACTAGCGGGAGCCGCGAGCAGTACTTC,CASSTGTSGSREQYF
TRBV29-1,TRBJ2-2,TRBD1,medium-sized,TGCAGCGTTTTGGGGGACAGGGTCGACACCGGGGAGCTGTTTTTT,CSVLGDRVDTGELFF
TRBV19,TRBJ1-1,NA,NA,TGTGCCAGTAGAACAGGGAGGTGGACTGAAGCTTTCTTT,CASRTGRWTEAFF
TRBV11-2,TRBJ1-2,NA,NA,TGTGCCAGCAGCGAGGGTTTAGATTATGGCTACACCTTC,CASSEGLDYGYTF
TRBV9,TRBJ2-5,TRBD1,NA,TGTGCCAGCAGCGTCGGAACAGGGGTTTCTGAGACCCAGTACTTC,CASSVGTGVSETQYF
TRBV6-5,TRBJ1-2,NA,NA,TGTGCCAGCAGTTACGGATCGACAGCCCCCTATGGCTACACCTTC,CASSYGSTAPYGYTF
TRBV19,TRBJ2-1,NA,NA,TGTGCCAGTAGTATGGGCCAGGCGCATTCATACAATGAGCAGTTCTTC,CASSMGQAHSYNEQFF
TRBV2,TRBJ1-4,NA,NA,TGTGCCAGCAGTGAACGAGAAAAACTGTTTTTT,CASSEREKLFF
TRBV27,TRBJ2-1,NA,NA,TGTGCCAGCAGTTTGACACCAAGACCCTACAATGAGCAGTTCTTC,CASSLTPRPYNEQFF
TRBV19,TRBJ1-2,NA,NA,TGTGCCAGTAGAATAGACGGTAACTATGGCTACACCTTC,CASRIDGNYGYTF
TRBV7-2,TRBJ2-7,NA,NA,TGTGCCAGCAGCATGGACCATAGACGATACGAGCAGTACTTC,CASSMDHRRYEQYF
TRBV3-1/TRBV3-2,TRBJ2-3,TRBD2,NA,TGTGCCAGCAGCCAATTTGACGGGAGGTATACAGATACGCAGTATTTT,CASSQFDGRYTDTQYF